This TCR beta chain was sequenced in a study of blood T cell repertoires in COVID-19. V was pared by 6 bases and J by 8 bases, with 13 bases between. The germline V gene encodes CDR1 MDHEN and CDR2 SYDVKM. This CDR3 region has 12 residues. The assay was immunoSEQ multiplex PCR, and TCRdb's table has in-frame clones only and misses some. The sample includes around 250,000 clones, approximately 90% of them seen just once. The gene calls are TRBV28 and TRBJ1-2; no definite D call. The sequenced sample was PBMCs or T cells enriched from blood (not recorded which). This receptor was obtained from a man between 40 and 49 years old who had been exposed to COVID-19. CDR3 nucleotides: TGTGCCAGCAGACCTAACCTTGCCGGCTACACCTTC. The encoded protein is CASRPNLAGYTF.